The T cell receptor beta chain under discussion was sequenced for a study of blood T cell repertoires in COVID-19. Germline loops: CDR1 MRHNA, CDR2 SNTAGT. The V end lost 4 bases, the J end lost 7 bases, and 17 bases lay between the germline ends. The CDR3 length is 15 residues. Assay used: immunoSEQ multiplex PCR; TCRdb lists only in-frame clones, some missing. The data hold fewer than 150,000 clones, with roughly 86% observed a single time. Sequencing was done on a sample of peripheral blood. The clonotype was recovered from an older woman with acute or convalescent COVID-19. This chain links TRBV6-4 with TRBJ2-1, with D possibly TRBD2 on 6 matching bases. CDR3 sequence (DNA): TGTGCCAGCAGTGCTTCCTTTTTCGCGGGGAATGAGCAGTTCTTC. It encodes CASSASFFAGNEQFF.